These 5 T cell receptor beta chains came from one sample sequenced in a study of spatial heterogeneity in lung cancer. The time point is: sample taken at primary tumor resection. Researchers sequenced whole RNA taken from tumor, nontumor lung or frozen PBMC without sorting. TCRdb fed the 5' RACE reads into MiXCR, producing one record per CDR3 protein. This sample yields approximately 1,900 distinct CDR3 sequences, of which about a sixth are seen a single time; over 35% belongs to the top ten. The specimen was PBMCs, collected at surgery. The receptors stem from a male donor with early-stage non-small cell lung cancer.

This clonotype turned up a few times. The chain has TRBV7-2 and TRBJ1-5; TRBD1 matches 8 bases. This CDR3 contains 15 residues. The V gene end was trimmed by 5 bases and the J gene end by 4 bases; junction bases not matched to a gene: 7. The germline gives CDR1 SGHTA, CDR2 FQGNSA. The CDR3: CASSRGQGRNQPQHF. For the CDR3, the DNA is TGTGCCAGCAGCCGCGGACAGGGAAGGAATCAGCCCCAGCATTTT.

The J gene is TRBJ2-4, the V gene TRBV6-2 or TRBV6-3; the D gene is possibly TRBD1 (5 bases). The CDR3 runs to 19 residues. Germline V gene lookup returns CDR1 MNHEY and CDR2 SVGEGT. V lost 7 bases to trimming and J lost 0 bases, with 25 bases between them. DNA of the CDR3: TGTGCCAGCACTTCAACAATTCGACAGCCTGTTCTAGCCAAAAACATTCAGTACTTC. Amino acid sequence: CASTSTIRQPVLAKNIQYF.

This clonotype came up a few times. The chain's CDR3 is CSARGDLRLETQYF. CDR3 DNA: TGCAGTGCTAGGGGTGATCTCCGATTGGAGACCCAGTACTTC. V is TRBV20-1 and J is TRBJ2-5; D gene ambiguous. The CDR3 runs 14 residues. Trimming left V 3 bases short and J 5 bases short, with 16 bases between. The germline V gene encodes CDR1 DFQATT and CDR2 SNEGSKA (reference sequence).

Many counts were recorded for this clonotype. The CDR3 reads CASSQFSDRPAGANVLTF. CDR3 DNA sequence: TGCGCCAGCAGTCAATTTTCGGACAGGCCGGCTGGGGCCAACGTCCTGACTTTC. The rearrangement joins TRBV23-1 to TRBJ2-6; 7 bases agree with TRBD1. TRBV23-1 belongs to the ORF category, with a function that is uncertain. This CDR3 is built from 18 residues. V lost 1 base, J lost 2 bases, and 8 bases stayed unmatched.

This chain connects TRBV7-2 to TRBJ2-3, with 7 bases fitting TRBD2. The CDR3 loop spans 14 amino acids. The germline gives CDR1 SGHTA, CDR2 FQGNSA. The junction had 5 bases not matched to a gene; V was cut back by 5 bases and J by 3 bases. This CDR3 reads CASSVLADTDTQYF. The CDR3 DNA follows: TGTGCCAGCAGCGTCCTAGCGGATACAGATACGCAGTATTTT.